A selection of T cell receptor beta chains follows, all from one sample in a study of Graves' ophthalmopathy and Graves' hyperthyroidism. TCRdb recomputed calls from the multiplex PCR reads with MiXCR, one row per CDR3 protein. Of around 1,200,000 distinct CDR3 sequences listed, roughly two fifths are singletons. The source material was peripheral blood or thyroid tissue (not recorded which). Source of these receptors: an adult man with Graves' hyperthyroidism. Both conserved end residues are part of each CDR3. Fields, in order: J gene, D gene, V gene, clone size, CDR3 protein, CDR3 DNA. A D gene is named only where the DNA matches it firmly. Expanded clones are given a class, and other clones once, few, many or no size at all.

j_call: TRBJ1-1; d_call: NA; v_call: TRBV29-1; clone_size: many; cdr3_aa: CSALQGAGAFF; cdr3_nt: TGCAGCGCCCTACAGGGCGCAGGGGCTTTCTTT
j_call: TRBJ1-2; d_call: NA; v_call: TRBV6-5; clone_size: many; cdr3_aa: CASSYSIGANYGYTF; cdr3_nt: TGTGCCAGCAGTTACTCCATCGGAGCTAACTATGGCTACACCTTC
j_call: TRBJ1-5; d_call: NA; v_call: TRBV6-2/TRBV6-3; clone_size: many; cdr3_aa: CASSWTGATQPQHF; cdr3_nt: TGTGCCAGCAGTTGGACCGGGGCCACTCAGCCCCAGCATTTT
j_call: TRBJ2-7; d_call: NA; v_call: TRBV5-6; clone_size: NA; cdr3_aa: CASSLPPGHYEQYF; cdr3_nt: TGTGCCAGCAGCTTGCCCCCGGGTCACTACGAGCAGTACTTC
j_call: TRBJ2-3; d_call: TRBD1; v_call: TRBV7-6; clone_size: NA; cdr3_aa: CASSLSRGLDTQYF; cdr3_nt: TGTGCCAGCAGCTTAAGTAGGGGGCTAGATACGCAGTATTTT
j_call: TRBJ2-5; d_call: NA; v_call: TRBV4-3; clone_size: NA; cdr3_aa: CASSREHGPETQYF; cdr3_nt: TGCGCCAGCAGCCGAGAACATGGTCCAGAGACCCAGTACTTC
j_call: TRBJ1-4; d_call: NA; v_call: TRBV15; clone_size: NA; cdr3_aa: CATSRGGHVGRTNEKLFF; cdr3_nt: TGTGCCACCAGCAGAGGTGGACACGTAGGCAGGACTAATGAAAAACTGTTTTTT
j_call: TRBJ2-2; d_call: NA; v_call: TRBV2; clone_size: NA; cdr3_aa: CASRGGGYTGELFF; cdr3_nt: TGTGCCAGCAGGGGGGGGGGCTACACCGGGGAGCTGTTTTTT
j_call: TRBJ2-2; d_call: NA; v_call: TRBV5-1; clone_size: NA; cdr3_aa: CASSFLVLTMNTGGLFF; cdr3_nt: TGCGCCAGCAGCTTTCTGGTACTCACAATGAACACCGGGGGGCTGTTTTTT
j_call: TRBJ1-6; d_call: TRBD1; v_call: TRBV20-1; clone_size: NA; cdr3_aa: CSAPGTGDYNSPLHF; cdr3_nt: TGCAGTGCTCCTGGGACAGGGGACTATAATTCACCCCTCCACTTT
j_call: TRBJ2-7; d_call: NA; v_call: TRBV7-7; clone_size: many; cdr3_aa: CASSPPWVHFYEQYF; cdr3_nt: TGTGCCAGCAGCCCCCCGTGGGTACACTTCTACGAGCAGTACTTC
j_call: TRBJ1-6; d_call: NA; v_call: TRBV2; clone_size: NA; cdr3_aa: CASSPRYALHF; cdr3_nt: TGTGCCAGCAGTCCTCGTTATGCCCTCCACTTT
j_call: TRBJ1-5; d_call: NA; v_call: TRBV7-6; clone_size: NA; cdr3_aa: CASSLGDGPLEPQHF; cdr3_nt: TGTGCCAGCAGCTTAGGGGACGGCCCTTTAGAACCCCAGCATTTT
j_call: TRBJ2-5; d_call: NA; v_call: TRBV10-3; clone_size: once; cdr3_aa: CAISEGSGERETQYF; cdr3_nt: TGTGCCATCAGCGAAGGTTCGGGGGAAAGGGAGACCCAGTACTTC
j_call: TRBJ2-2; d_call: NA; v_call: TRBV7-2; clone_size: NA; cdr3_aa: CASIPGAGVNTGELFF; cdr3_nt: TGTGCCAGCATCCCTGGGGCAGGGGTTAACACCGGGGAGCTGTTTTTT
j_call: TRBJ2-5; d_call: TRBD1; v_call: TRBV7-9; clone_size: many; cdr3_aa: CASSPGTGPPKVQETQYF; cdr3_nt: TGTGCCAGCAGCCCGGGGACAGGGCCGCCCAAAGTACAAGAGACCCAGTACTTC
j_call: TRBJ1-2; d_call: NA; v_call: TRBV10-3; clone_size: few; cdr3_aa: CAITSGANYGYTF; cdr3_nt: TGTGCCATCACCTCGGGAGCTAACTATGGCTACACCTTC
j_call: TRBJ1-4; d_call: TRBD1; v_call: TRBV15; clone_size: many; cdr3_aa: CATSRRDRVNEKLFF; cdr3_nt: TGTGCCACCAGCAGAAGAGACAGGGTTAATGAAAAACTGTTTTTT
j_call: TRBJ2-2; d_call: NA; v_call: TRBV5-1; clone_size: once; cdr3_aa: CASSHRYAGELFF; cdr3_nt: TGCGCCAGCAGCCACCGCTACGCCGGCGAGCTGTTTTTT
j_call: TRBJ1-5; d_call: NA; v_call: TRBV9; clone_size: few; cdr3_aa: CASSVDGLHQPQHF; cdr3_nt: TGTGCCAGCAGCGTAGACGGGTTGCATCAGCCCCAGCATTTT
j_call: TRBJ2-5; d_call: TRBD1; v_call: TRBV7-9; clone_size: NA; cdr3_aa: CASTPLDRGHPSAQETQYF; cdr3_nt: TGTGCCAGCACCCCCTTAGACAGGGGGCATCCGAGTGCCCAAGAGACCCAGTACTTC
j_call: TRBJ1-1; d_call: NA; v_call: TRBV27; clone_size: NA; cdr3_aa: CASSHNRARYTEAFF; cdr3_nt: TGTGCCAGCAGTCACAACAGGGCGCGGTACACTGAAGCTTTCTTT
j_call: TRBJ2-5; d_call: NA; v_call: TRBV20-1; clone_size: NA; cdr3_aa: CSARGIASQETQYF; cdr3_nt: TGCAGTGCTCGCGGGATAGCATCGCAAGAGACCCAGTACTTC
j_call: TRBJ2-5; d_call: NA; v_call: TRBV24-1; clone_size: many; cdr3_aa: CATSEPHTGSETQYF; cdr3_nt: TGTGCCACCAGTGAGCCTCATACAGGGAGTGAGACCCAGTACTTC
j_call: TRBJ2-7; d_call: TRBD2; v_call: TRBV2; clone_size: few; cdr3_aa: CASSNSGTSGTHESWEQYF; cdr3_nt: TGTGCCAGCAGTAACTCCGGGACTAGCGGGACACACGAGTCCTGGGAGCAGTACTTC
j_call: TRBJ1-1; d_call: TRBD1; v_call: TRBV29-1; clone_size: NA; cdr3_aa: CSAQGTRSLLNTEAFF; cdr3_nt: TGCAGCGCACAGGGGACCCGGAGCCTTTTGAACACTGAAGCTTTCTTT
j_call: TRBJ1-5; d_call: NA; v_call: TRBV12-3/TRBV12-4; clone_size: many; cdr3_aa: CASSAGTAPNQPQHF; cdr3_nt: TGTGCCAGCAGTGCCGGGACCGCCCCCAATCAGCCCCAGCATTTT
j_call: TRBJ2-5; d_call: NA; v_call: TRBV29-1; clone_size: many; cdr3_aa: CSVLSGGGETQYF; cdr3_nt: TGCAGCGTTTTAAGTGGAGGGGGAGAGACCCAGTACTTC
j_call: TRBJ2-7; d_call: NA; v_call: TRBV6-5; clone_size: NA; cdr3_aa: CASKYTSTYEQYF; cdr3_nt: TGTGCCAGCAAATATACTAGTACCTACGAGCAGTACTTC
j_call: TRBJ1-2; d_call: TRBD1; v_call: TRBV6-9; clone_size: many; cdr3_aa: CASSYKGTGSCGYTF; cdr3_nt: TGTGCCAGCAGTTATAAGGGGACAGGGTCTTGCGGCTACACCTTC